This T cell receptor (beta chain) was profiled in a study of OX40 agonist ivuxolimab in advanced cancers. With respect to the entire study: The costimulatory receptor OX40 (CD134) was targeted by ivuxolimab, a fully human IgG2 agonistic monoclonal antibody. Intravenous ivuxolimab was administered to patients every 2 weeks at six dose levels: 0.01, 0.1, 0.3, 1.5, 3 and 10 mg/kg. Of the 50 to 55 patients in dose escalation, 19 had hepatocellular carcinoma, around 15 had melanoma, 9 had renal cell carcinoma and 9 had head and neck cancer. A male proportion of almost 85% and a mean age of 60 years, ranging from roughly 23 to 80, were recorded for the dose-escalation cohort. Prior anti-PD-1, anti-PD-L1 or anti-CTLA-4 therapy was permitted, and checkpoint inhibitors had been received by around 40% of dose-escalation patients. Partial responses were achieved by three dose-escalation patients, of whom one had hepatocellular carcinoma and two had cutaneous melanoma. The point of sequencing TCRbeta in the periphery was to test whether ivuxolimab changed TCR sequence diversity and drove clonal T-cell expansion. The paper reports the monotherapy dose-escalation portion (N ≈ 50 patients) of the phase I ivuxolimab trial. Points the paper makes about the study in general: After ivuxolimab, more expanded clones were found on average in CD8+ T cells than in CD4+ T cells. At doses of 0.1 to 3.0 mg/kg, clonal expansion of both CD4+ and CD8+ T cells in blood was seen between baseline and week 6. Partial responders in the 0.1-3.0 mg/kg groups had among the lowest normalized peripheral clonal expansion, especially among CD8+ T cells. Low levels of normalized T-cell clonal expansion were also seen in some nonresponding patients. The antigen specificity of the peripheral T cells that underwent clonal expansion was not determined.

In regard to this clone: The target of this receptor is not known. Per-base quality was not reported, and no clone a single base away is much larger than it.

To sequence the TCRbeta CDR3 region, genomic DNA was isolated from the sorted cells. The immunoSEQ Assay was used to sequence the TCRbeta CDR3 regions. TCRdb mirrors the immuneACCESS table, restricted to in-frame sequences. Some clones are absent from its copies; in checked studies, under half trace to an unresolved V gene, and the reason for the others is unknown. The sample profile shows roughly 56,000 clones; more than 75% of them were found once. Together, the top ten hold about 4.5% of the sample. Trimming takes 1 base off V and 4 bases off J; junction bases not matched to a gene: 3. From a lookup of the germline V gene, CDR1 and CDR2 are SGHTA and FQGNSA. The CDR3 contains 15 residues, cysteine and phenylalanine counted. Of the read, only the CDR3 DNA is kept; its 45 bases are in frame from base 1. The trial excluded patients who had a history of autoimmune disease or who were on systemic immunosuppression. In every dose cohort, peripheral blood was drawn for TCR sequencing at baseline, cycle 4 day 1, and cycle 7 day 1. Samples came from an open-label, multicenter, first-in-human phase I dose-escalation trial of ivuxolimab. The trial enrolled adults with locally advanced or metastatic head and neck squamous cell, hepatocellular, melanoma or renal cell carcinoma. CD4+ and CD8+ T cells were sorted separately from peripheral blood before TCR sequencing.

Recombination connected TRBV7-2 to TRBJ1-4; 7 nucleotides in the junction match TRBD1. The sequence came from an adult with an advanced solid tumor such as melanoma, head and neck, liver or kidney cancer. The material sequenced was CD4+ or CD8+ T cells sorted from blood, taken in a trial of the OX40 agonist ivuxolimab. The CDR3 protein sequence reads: CASSLGGGVNEKLFF. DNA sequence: TGTGCCAGCAGCTTAGGAGGGGGCGTTAATGAAAAACTGTTTTTT.